This TCR beta chain came from a study of monozygotic twins with inflammatory bowel disease. The study's findings and limits: Those with IBD had lower TCRbeta diversity (inverse Simpson) than their healthy co-twins did. Twins classed as concordant or discordant showed no difference in repertoire similarity, possibly from limited power.

TCRdb reprocessed the 5' RACE reads, with one entry per CDR3 protein and no DNA. The sample has approximately 330,000 distinct CDR3 sequences. Donors gave about 2.5 ml of blood apiece. About this clonotype itself: The target antigen is unknown.

The CDR3 spans 16 residues. The V gene's germline CDR1 is SGDLS and CDR2 YYNGEE. Sequenced input: blood. The source is a human donor with ulcerative colitis or Crohn's disease, or a healthy co-twin of an affected twin (not recorded which). The genes are TRBV9 and TRBJ2-3. The CDR3 is CASSVGLAASTDTQYF. The whole variable domain, remainder taken from reference TRBV9 and TRBJ2-3, is DSGVTQTPKHLITATGQRVTLRCSPRSGDLSVYWYQQSLDQGLQFLIQYYNGEERAKGNILERFSAQQFPDLHSELNLSSLELGDSALYFCASSVGLAASTDTQYFGPGTRLTVL.